This T cell receptor beta chain was documented in a study of shared clonotypes between healthy human individuals. Findings and limits, study-wide: Rarefaction gave evidence that sorted-subset sequencing remained incomplete despite large depth. Sampling involved blood alone; tissue repertoires likely differ.

Selected positively for CCR7 and CD45RO-negative, naive CD8 cells excluded terminally differentiated effector memory CD45RA+ cells. Investigators spread the genomic DNA of each subset evenly over several immunoSEQ plates. TCRdb's copy holds only in-frame clones and misses some; the assay was immunoSEQ multiplex PCR. This sample has about 800,000 clones, with approximately 97% found just once. Notes on this clone: Its cognate antigen is unknown.

V gave up 4 bases and J gave up 7 bases, with 14 bases separating them. CDR1 and CDR2 (germline): SGHNT, YENEEA. The CDR3 has 13 amino acids. This sequence originates from a man aged 30 to 39 in good health. The chain has TRBV11-3 and TRBJ2-7; D is unresolved. The specimen sequenced was naive CD8+ T cells sorted from blood. CDR3 region: CASSSLAKGEQYF. The CDR3 bases are TGTGCCAGCAGCTCCCTCGCAAAGGGAGAGCAGTACTTC.